The present entry profiles one T cell receptor (beta chain) with its context. The length of the CDR3 is 15 residues. Germline V CDR1 and CDR2: SNHLY, FYNNEI. The junction had 10 bases not matched to a gene; V was cut back by 6 bases and J by 9 bases. These data originate in a study of OX40 agonist ivuxolimab in advanced cancers. Method: immunoSEQ multiplex PCR; TCRdb's copy keeps in-frame clones and lacks some. The table records around 150,000 clones, approximately 90% of them present only once. This clonotype was obtained from an adult with an advanced solid tumor such as melanoma, head and neck, liver or kidney cancer. Sequencing was performed on CD4+ or CD8+ T cells sorted from blood, taken in a trial of the OX40 agonist ivuxolimab. V and J are TRBV2 and TRBJ2-1; 11 bases match TRBD2. The CDR3: CASRTSGSHHGEQFF. The CDR3 nucleotides read TGTGCCAGCAGAACTAGCGGGAGCCACCACGGTGAGCAGTTCTTC.